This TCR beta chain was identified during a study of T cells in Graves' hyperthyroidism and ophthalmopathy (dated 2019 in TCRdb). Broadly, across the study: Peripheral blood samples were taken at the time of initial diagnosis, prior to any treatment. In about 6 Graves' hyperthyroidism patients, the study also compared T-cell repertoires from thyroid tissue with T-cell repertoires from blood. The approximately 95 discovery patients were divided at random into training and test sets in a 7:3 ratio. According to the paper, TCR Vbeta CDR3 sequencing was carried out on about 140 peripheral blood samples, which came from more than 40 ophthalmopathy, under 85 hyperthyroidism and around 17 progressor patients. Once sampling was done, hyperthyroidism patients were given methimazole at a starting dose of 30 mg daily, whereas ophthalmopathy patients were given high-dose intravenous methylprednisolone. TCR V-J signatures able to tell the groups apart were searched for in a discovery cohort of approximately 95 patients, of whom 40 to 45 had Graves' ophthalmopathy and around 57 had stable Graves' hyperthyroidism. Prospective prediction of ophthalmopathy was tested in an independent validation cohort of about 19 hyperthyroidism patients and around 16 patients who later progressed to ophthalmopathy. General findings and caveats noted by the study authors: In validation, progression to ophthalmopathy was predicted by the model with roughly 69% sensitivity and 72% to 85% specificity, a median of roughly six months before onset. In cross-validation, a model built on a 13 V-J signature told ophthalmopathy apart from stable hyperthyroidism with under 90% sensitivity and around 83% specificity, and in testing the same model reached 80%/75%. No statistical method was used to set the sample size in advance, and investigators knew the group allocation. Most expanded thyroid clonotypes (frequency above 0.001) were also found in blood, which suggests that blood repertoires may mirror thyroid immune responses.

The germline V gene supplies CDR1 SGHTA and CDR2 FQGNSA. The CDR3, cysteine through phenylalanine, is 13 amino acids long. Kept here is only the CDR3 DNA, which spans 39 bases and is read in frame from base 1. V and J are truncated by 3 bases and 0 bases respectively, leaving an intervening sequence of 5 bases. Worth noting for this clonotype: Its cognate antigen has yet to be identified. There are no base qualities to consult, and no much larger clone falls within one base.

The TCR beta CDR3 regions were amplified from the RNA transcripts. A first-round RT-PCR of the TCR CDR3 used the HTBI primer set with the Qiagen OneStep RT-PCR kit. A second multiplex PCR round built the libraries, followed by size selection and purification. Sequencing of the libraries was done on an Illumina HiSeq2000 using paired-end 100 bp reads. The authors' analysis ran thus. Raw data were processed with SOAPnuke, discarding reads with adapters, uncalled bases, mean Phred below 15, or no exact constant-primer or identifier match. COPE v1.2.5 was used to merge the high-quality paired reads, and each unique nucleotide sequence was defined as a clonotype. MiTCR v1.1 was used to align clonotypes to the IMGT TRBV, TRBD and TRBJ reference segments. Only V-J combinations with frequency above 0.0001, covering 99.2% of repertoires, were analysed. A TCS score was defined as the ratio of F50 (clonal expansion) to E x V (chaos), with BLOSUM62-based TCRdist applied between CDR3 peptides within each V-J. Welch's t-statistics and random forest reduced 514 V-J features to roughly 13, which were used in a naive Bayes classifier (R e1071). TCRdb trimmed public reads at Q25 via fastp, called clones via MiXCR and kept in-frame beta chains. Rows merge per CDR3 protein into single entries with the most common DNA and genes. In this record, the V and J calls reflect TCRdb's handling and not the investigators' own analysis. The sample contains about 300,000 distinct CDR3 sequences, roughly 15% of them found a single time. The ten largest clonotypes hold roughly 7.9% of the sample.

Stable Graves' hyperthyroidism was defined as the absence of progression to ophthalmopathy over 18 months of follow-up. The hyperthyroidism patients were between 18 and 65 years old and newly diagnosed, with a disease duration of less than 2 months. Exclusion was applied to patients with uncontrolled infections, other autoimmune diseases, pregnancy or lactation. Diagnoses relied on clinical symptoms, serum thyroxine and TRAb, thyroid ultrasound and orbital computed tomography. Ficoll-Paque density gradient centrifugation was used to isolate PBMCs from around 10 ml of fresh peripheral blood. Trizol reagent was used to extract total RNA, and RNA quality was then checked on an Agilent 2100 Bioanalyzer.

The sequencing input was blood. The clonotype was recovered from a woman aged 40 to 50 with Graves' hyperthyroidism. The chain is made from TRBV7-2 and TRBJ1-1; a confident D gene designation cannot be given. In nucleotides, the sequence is TGTACCAGCAGCTTGGGGATGAACACTGAAGCTTTCTTT. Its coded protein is CTSSLGMNTEAFF.